This TCR beta chain comes out of a study of T-cell reconstitution after alpha-beta-depleted transplantation in children. Points from the study as a whole: Several hundred expanded graft clones reportedly supplied alpha-beta T cells about two months after transplant. Diversity of TCRbeta at day 60 was high in some patients, arising from surviving recipient T cells and thymic progenitors. T-cell counts and diversity at one year post-transplant came mainly from newly produced T cells.

The TCRbeta library incorporated unique molecular identifiers. TCRdb reanalysed the PCR reads using MiXCR and keeps one entry per CDR3 protein. The sample records 700,000 or so distinct CDR3 sequences, about an eighth being singletons. This clonotype was seen a handful of times. What it binds is unknown. In germline, CDR1 is SGHDN, CDR2 FVKESK. The germline V and J ends were trimmed by 1 base and 2 bases, with 11 bases remaining between them. CDR3 size: 15 residues. This material consisted of PBMCs, taken before TCRalphabeta/CD19-depleted stem cell transplant. The genes are TRBV14 and TRBJ1-2, with D perhaps TRBD1 (5 bases). The clonotype comes from a girl aged 2 to 10 with congenital amegakaryocytic thrombocytopenia, due to receive a stem cell transplant. The CDR3 protein is CASSQGGGANYGYTF. The CDR3 DNA reads TGTGCCAGCAGCCAAGGGGGGGGAGCGAACTATGGCTACACCTTC.